The 25 T cell receptor beta chains below come from one sample, sequenced in a study of vaccination effects on CD4 cells after COVID-19 (dated by TCRdb to between 2022 and 2023). The library was obtained by the immunoSEQ multiplex PCR assay. TCRdb re-hosts the immuneACCESS table, in-frame sequences only. Its copies lack some clones; in the studies checked, an unresolved V gene accounts for under half of them, and the cause for the rest is not known. The sample includes more than 20,000 clones, with 69% observed a single time. Roughly 18% of the sample rests with the top ten. To identify antigen-specific CD4+ T cell clonotypes by their expansion, the ViraFEST assay first stimulated PBMC with viral peptide pools and then applied TCR sequencing. After roughly 11 days of culture, CD4+ T cells were isolated with the EasySep CD4+ T cell isolation kit. Convalescent patients had PCR-confirmed SARS-CoV-2 infection between March and December 2020, before Alpha, Beta and Delta variants emerged in the United States.

Antigens of these TCRs are unknown. Here the sequenced sample was CD4+ T cells from PBMCs cultured with SARS-CoV-2 spike peptides, taken before COVID-19 vaccination. Per the publication, the cell subset or site label means: SARS-CoV-2 spike overlapping peptide pool stimulation. The receptors come from a human donor who had a prior SARS-CoV-2 infection.

The gene calls are TRBV2 and TRBJ2-3; TRBD2 matches at 11 bases. CDR3 length equals 17 residues. The junction had 10 bases not matched to a gene; V was cut back by 8 bases and J by 0 bases. CDR1 SNHLY and CDR2 FYNNEI come from the germline V gene. In nucleotides, the CDR3 is TGTGCCAGCGGCCGACTAGCGGGGACAAAGAGCACAGATACGCAGTATTTT. It codes for CASGRLAGTKSTDTQYF.

The CDR3 DNA follows: TGTGCCAGCAGCCAAGTGGGGGCAGGGTGGGCTCACGAGCAGTACTTC. Protein sequence: CASSQVGAGWAHEQYF. This chain joins TRBV4-2 and TRBJ2-7, with D perhaps matching TRBD1 (6 bases). Between the trimmed V and J ends, which lost 1 base and 5 bases, there was a span of 18 bases. Germline-derived CDR1 and CDR2 are LGHNA and YNFKEQ. CDR3 length equals 16 residues.

A single count supports this clone. The chain employs TRBV5-6 and TRBJ2-1; 7 nucleotides match TRBD2. Germline V gene sequence: CDR1 SGHDT, CDR2 YYEEEE. The ends lost 2 bases at V and 4 bases at J; junction bases unmatched: 3. The CDR3 has 14 amino acids. The DNA of the CDR3 is TGTGCCAGCAGCTTTGGCGGGGGTTACAATGAGCAGTTCTTC. It is translated as CASSFGGGYNEQFF.

The chain recombines TRBV14 with TRBJ2-5, with D unresolved. The germline CDR1 and CDR2 sequences are SGHDN and FVKESK. Trimming stripped 4 bases from V and 1 base from J, with 22 bases between. This CDR3 contains 18 residues. The CDR3 spells CASSPTIPVYTGQETQYF. Here the CDR3 DNA reads TGTGCCAGCAGCCCAACTATCCCCGTCTACACGGGCCAAGAGACCCAGTACTTC.

This clone was observed a handful of times. J is TRBJ2-3 and V is TRBV10-3; 15 bases fit TRBD2. Trimming took 7 bases from V and 7 from J; bases not matched to a gene: 9. CDR3 size: 16 residues. The germline CDR1 and CDR2 sequences are ENHRY and SYGVKD. This CDR3 reads CAINPGLAGGTNTQYF. CDR3 nucleotide sequence: TGTGCCATCAACCCGGGACTAGCGGGAGGAACGAATACGCAGTATTTT.

This chain links TRBV2 with TRBJ2-2; 10 bases map to TRBD2. This CDR3 is 13 amino acids long. The germline V gene encodes CDR1 SNHLY and CDR2 FYNNEI. J was trimmed by 7 bases and V by 7 bases; bases with no gene match: 3. DNA of the CDR3: TGTGCCAGCATAGCGGGGGGTGACGGGGAGCTGTTTTTT. This codes for CASIAGGDGELFF.

This clone was detected only a few times. J is TRBJ1-1 and V is TRBV19; D ambiguous. CDR3 length: 14 residues. CDR1 is LNHDA, CDR2 SQIVND, per germline (reference sequence). V was shortened by 5 bases and J by 0 bases, with 10 bases between the two germline ends. CDR3 amino acids: CASSSNNLNTEAFF. DNA for the CDR3: TGTGCCAGTAGTTCAAATAACTTGAACACTGAAGCTTTCTTT.

CDR3 nucleotides: TGTGCCAGTAGCCAGGACGACATGAACACTGAAGCTTTCTTT. It codes for CASSQDDMNTEAFF. The chain carries TRBV19 and TRBJ1-1; D is undetermined. Between the trimmed V and J ends, which lost 6 bases and 0 bases, there was a span of 11 bases. The CDR3 contains 14 residues. CDR1 and CDR2 from the germline V gene are LNHDA and SQIVND (reference sequence).

V usage is TRBV11-3 and J usage is TRBJ2-7, with TRBD2 matching 7 bases. Germline V gene data show CDR1 as SGHNT and CDR2 as YENEEA. V shed 5 bases and J 2 bases; nucleotides not matched to a gene: 3. The CDR3 sequence is 13 residues long. The CDR3 bases are TGTGCCAGCAGCCGCGGGGGAACCTACGAGCAGTACTTC. Its protein is CASSRGGTYEQYF.

This chain uses TRBV14 with TRBJ2-3; D is perhaps TRBD2 (6 bases). Trimming took off 5 bases at V and 0 bases at J, with 12 bases between the two ends. The CDR3 has 15 amino acids. The germline V gene has CDR1 SGHDN and CDR2 FVKESK. CDR3 residues: CASSELATSTDTQYF. CDR3 nucleotides: TGTGCCAGCAGCGAACTAGCAACTAGCACAGATACGCAGTATTTT.

The chain is built from TRBV7-6 and TRBJ1-4; D might be TRBD1 (5 bases). The CDR3 is 15 residues long. The V gene lost 4 bases and the J gene lost 6 bases, with 15 bases spanning the gap. CDR1 and CDR2 from the germline V gene are SGHVS and FNYEAQ. CDR3: CASSSRWGVYEKLFF. The CDR3 bases are TGTGCCAGCAGCTCACGGTGGGGGGTCTATGAAAAACTGTTTTTT.

In DNA form, the CDR3 reads TGTGCCAGCAGCGCGGACAGGGGGACTGAAGCTTTCTTT. Translating gives CASSADRGTEAFF. J is TRBJ1-1 and V is TRBV7-3; TRBD1 matches 10 bases. The CDR3 extends over 13 amino acids. V was pared by 5 bases and J by 5 bases, with 2 bases of the junction left unmatched. The V gene's germline CDR1 is SGHTA and CDR2 FQGTGA.

In DNA, the CDR3 is TGTGCCAGCAGCCTTCTCCGGTTAGGGCGGGGCTACGAGCAGTACTTC. Protein sequence: CASSLLRLGRGYEQYF. V gene TRBV5-5 combines with J gene TRBJ2-7, with D perhaps matching TRBD2 (6 bases). Germline CDR1 is SGHKS and CDR2 is YYEKEE (reference sequence). The V end was cut by 4 bases, the J end by 3 bases, with 20 bases between. CDR3 length: 16 amino acids.

Here the CDR3 reads CASSLDGRTSYEQYF. CDR3 bases: TGTGCCAGCAGTCTAGACGGGAGGACGTCCTACGAGCAGTACTTC. The rearrangement uses TRBV27 and TRBJ2-7; 7 bases match TRBD2. V dropped 5 bases and J dropped 1; count of bases not matched to a gene: 8. Germline V gene data show CDR1 as MNHEY and CDR2 as SMNVEV (reference sequence). The CDR3 is 15 amino acids.

The rearrangement joins TRBV6-5 to TRBJ1-2, with 7 bases fitting TRBD1. The CDR3 extends over 15 amino acids. CDR1 and CDR2 from the germline V gene are MNHEY and SVGAGI. Trimming cost V 6 bases and J 1 base; bases outside gene matches: 8. CDR3 DNA sequence: TGTGCCAGCAGCCGATACGGACAGGATAACTATGGCTACACCTTC. It specifies CASSRYGQDNYGYTF.

This clone was seen a single time. V usage is TRBV2 and J usage is TRBJ2-1; D unclear. V was pared by 5 bases and J by 4 bases, with 9 bases between. In germline, CDR1 is SNHLY, CDR2 FYNNEI. The CDR3 has 13 residues. CDR3 residues: CASSLGSYNEQFF. The CDR3 nucleotides read TGTGCCAGCAGTTTGGGCAGTTACAATGAGCAGTTCTTC.

The chain carries TRBV4-2 and TRBJ1-6, with a weak D call TRBD1 (5 bases). The V gene's germline CDR1 is LGHNA and CDR2 YNFKEQ. Trimming stripped 3 bases from V and 6 bases from J, with 6 bases between. The CDR3 runs to 13 residues. The CDR3 nucleotides read TGTGCCAGCAGCCAGGGGGTTAATTCACCCCTCCACTTT. Its translation: CASSQGVNSPLHF.

The chain combines TRBV6-5 with TRBJ1-1, with D unresolved. This CDR3 has 15 residues. V dropped 2 bases and J dropped 4 bases, with 14 bases sitting between them. CDR1 is MNHEY and CDR2 is SVGAGI in the germline V gene. The CDR3 nucleotides are TGTGCCAGCAGTTACGGACCCTGGGCGGGCACTGAAGCTTTCTTT. Amino acids: CASSYGPWAGTEAFF.

The CDR3 DNA reads TGTGCCAGCAGCAACAATCCTTTCCATAATTCACCCCTCCACTTT. This sequence encodes CASSNNPFHNSPLHF. The gene calls are TRBV9 and TRBJ1-6; unclear D gene. This CDR3 comprises 15 residues. CDR1 is SGDLS, CDR2 YYNGEE, per germline. V gave up 4 bases and J gave up 5 bases, with 13 bases separating them.

V gene TRBV11-2 combines with J gene TRBJ2-3; 8 bases fit TRBD2. Unmatched junction bases numbered 13, after V lost 6 bases and J lost 2 bases. From germline, CDR1 is SGHAT and CDR2 FQNNGV. The CDR3 runs to 17 residues. In DNA form, the CDR3 reads TGTGCCAGCAGACAACGGGGGGGCCAGGGAGACACAGATACGCAGTATTTT. Translation gives CASRQRGGQGDTDTQYF.

The chain joins TRBV7-2 to TRBJ2-2; D remains unclear. The CDR3 length is 12 residues. V was trimmed by 5 bases and J by 7 bases, leaving 8 bases between them. Looked up from germline, CDR1 is SGHTA and CDR2 is FQGNSA. DNA for the CDR3: TGTGCCAGCAGCCCCCGTTTCGGGGAGCTGTTTTTT. Translated, it gives CASSPRFGELFF.

The CDR3 DNA follows: TGTGCCAGCAGCGTAGCCCCCGGGAGTGGAGGGGAGCTGTTTTTT. Its protein product is CASSVAPGSGGELFF. This sequence joins TRBV9 and TRBJ2-2, with D maybe TRBD2 (6 bases). The CDR3 is made up of 15 amino acids. Trimming stripped 0 bases from V and 8 bases from J, with 14 bases between. Germline V gene data show CDR1 as SGDLS and CDR2 as YYNGEE.

As DNA, the CDR3 is TGTGCCAGCTCACCAGTTCTGGCTGGGGAGACCCAGTACTTC. Its protein product is CASSPVLAGETQYF. The chain recombines TRBV18 with TRBJ2-5; D not certain. The CDR3 runs 14 residues. Trimming took 2 bases from V and 5 from J, leaving 12 bases between them. The germline V gene encodes CDR1 KGHSH and CDR2 LQKENI.

This clone was counted a few times. This chain connects TRBV2 to TRBJ2-1; D is uncertain. V shed 4 bases and J shed 7 bases, with 14 bases lying between them. Germline assignment: CDR1 SNHLY and CDR2 FYNNEI. The CDR3 is made up of 14 amino acids. The CDR3 spells CASSGFGSSNEQFF. The CDR3, as DNA: TGTGCCAGCAGTGGGTTTGGCTCCAGTAATGAGCAGTTCTTC. Variable domain in full (rest from reference TRBV2 and TRBJ2-1): EPEVTQTPSHQVTQMGQEVILRCVPISNHLYFYWYRQILGQKVEFLVSFYNNEISEKSEIFDDQFSVERPDGSNFTLKIRSTKLEDSAMYFCASSGFGSSNEQFFGPGTRLTVL.

The chain carries TRBV27 and TRBJ2-2, with 7 bases aligning to TRBD2. J gave up 2 bases and V 10 bases, and 10 bases lay outside the gene matches. Germline assignment: CDR1 MNHEY and CDR2 SMNVEV (reference sequence). The CDR3 spans 15 residues. The CDR3 spells CATRMTAGNTGELFF. The CDR3 region has the DNA TGTGCCACCCGGATGACAGCGGGAAACACCGGGGAGCTGTTTTTT.